Here is one TCR beta chain with its context. The antigen remains undetermined. TCR beta VDJ and CDR3 were profiled, and genomic DNA was the template. TCRdb ran MiXCR on the reads and lists one entry per CDR3 protein. Among around 170,000 distinct CDR3 sequences listed, approximately 49% were seen once. The data derive from a study of CD8+CD57+ T cells in acquired aplastic anemia. Study-level background: DNA per sorted CD4+ or CD8+ sample ranged about 0.2 to 30 ug, averaging about 3.4 ug. Healthy donors averaged around 10 million reads for CD4+ cells. Findings and caveats of the study: It was found that 25 to 35 CD8+ CDR3 sequences were shared between patients and controls.

Germline-derived CDR1 and CDR2 are MGHDK and SYGVNS. The germline V and J ends were trimmed by 6 bases and 0 bases, with 17 bases remaining between them. The CDR3 extends over 16 amino acids. This TCR was recovered from a human donor in good health. The V gene is TRBV25-1, the J gene TRBJ1-1, with a weak D call TRBD1 (5 bases). What was sequenced was sorted CD4+, CD8+, or CD8+CD57+ T cells (not recorded which) from PBMCs. CDR3 amino acids: CASSQGRGVLNTEAFF. DNA for the CDR3: TGTGCCAGCAGCCAAGGAAGAGGGGTCCTGAACACTGAAGCTTTCTTT.